Following are 16 T cell receptor beta chains from one sample sequenced in a study of read filtering for tumor transcriptome and immune sequencing. From roughly 390 ng of RNA, a library with molecular barcoded alpha/delta and beta/gamma adaptors was made. Using its own MiXCR run on the reads, TCRdb lists one record per CDR3 protein. The sample has 120,000 or so distinct CDR3 sequences, over 10% seen once. Sequencing used a population of CD138-negative cells sorted from bone marrow. The receptors were sampled from a donor aged 40 or over with multiple myeloma.

The rearrangement joins TRBV29-1 to TRBJ2-1; 9 bases align to TRBD2. Germline V gives CDR1 SQVTM, CDR2 ANQGSEA. V gave up 6 bases and J gave up 2 bases; unmatched junction bases: 5. This CDR3 spans 14 amino acids. The CDR3 DNA reads as TGCAGCGTCTCGGCGGGAGGGACCTACAATGAGCAGTTCTTC. It codes for CSVSAGGTYNEQFF.

Turning to this clonotype: A junction boundary mismatches the germline segment, possibly from a read error. The chain recombines TRBV5-6 with TRBJ2-3; D uncertain. CDR1 is SGHDT and CDR2 is YYEEEE in the germline V gene. This CDR3 region has 17 residues. CDR3 region: CASSLNRRLVSTDTRYF. As DNA, the CDR3 is TGTGCCAGCAGCTTAAACCGGCGGCTAGTAAGCACAGATACGCGGTATTTT.

Comment on this clonotype: As the CDR3 is not closed by the conserved phenylalanine or tryptophan, this likely results from a read error. This chain joins TRBV29-1 and TRBJ2-1; 12 nucleotides line up with TRBD2. There are 15 residues in the CDR3. Germline CDR1 is SQVTM and CDR2 is ANQGSEA. After removal of 7 bases from V and 9 bases from J, the junction contained 13 bases not matched to a gene. CDR3 bases: TGCAGCGCCACCTCCGCGACTAGCGGGAGCGGTGAGCAGTTCTCC. Translation gives CSATSATSGSGEQFS.

V is TRBV7-8 and J is TRBJ2-6; D ambiguous. The CDR3 spans 13 residues. Germline V gene sequence: CDR1 SGHVS, CDR2 FQNEAQ. Trimming shortened V by 1 base and J by 4 bases, and 2 bases separated the two germline ends. CDR3 protein: CASSLGGANVLTF. The CDR3 DNA reads as TGTGCCAGCAGCTTAGGGGGGGCCAACGTCCTGACTTTC. The entire variable domain, with the rest obtained from reference TRBV7-8 and TRBJ2-6, is as follows: GAGVSQSPRYKVAKRGQDVALRCDPISGHVSLFWYQQALGQGPEFLTYFQNEAQLDKSGLPSDRFFAERPEGSVSTLKIQRTQQEDSAVYLCASSLGGANVLTFGAGSRLTVL.

On this clonotype itself: Since a much larger clone is just one base distant, this may be a read error. This rearrangement joins TRBV27 to TRBJ1-5; D is uncertain. The germline V and J ends were trimmed by 6 bases and 1 base, with 10 bases remaining between them. The CDR3 sequence is 14 residues long. Germline V gene lookup returns CDR1 MNHEY and CDR2 SMNVEV (reference sequence). In nucleotides, the CDR3 is TGTGCCAGCAGGACCGGACGGAGCAATCAGCCCCAGCATTTT. Protein sequence: CASRTGRSNQPQHF.

This chain connects TRBV5-1 to TRBJ2-3; TRBD2 might be the D (5 bases). The CDR3 covers 15 residues. V dropped 0 bases and J dropped 3 bases, with 11 bases sitting between them. Germline V lookup: CDR1 SGHRS, CDR2 YFSETQ. The DNA for the CDR3 is TGCGCCAGCAGCTTGGAAGGCGGGTTAACAGATACGCAGTATTTT. It is translated as CASSLEGGLTDTQYF.

The table lists this clonotype with a few counts. The rearrangement uses TRBV4-2 and TRBJ2-5; D is ambiguous. Trimming pared 0 bases from V and 5 bases from J, leaving 13 bases between. Germline lookup yields CDR1 LGHNA and CDR2 YNFKEQ. The CDR3 extends over 15 amino acids. CDR3 sequence: CASSQEARVGETQYF. The CDR3 coding sequence is TGTGCCAGCAGCCAAGAAGCCCGGGTGGGGGAGACCCAGTACTTC.

This clonotype has ten or more counts. V usage is TRBV30 and J usage is TRBJ1-6; D perhaps matches TRBD1 (6 bases). The V gene's germline CDR1 is GTSNPN and CDR2 SVGIG (reference sequence). CDR3 length equals 14 residues. With 4 bases removed from V and 9 bases from J, the gap between germline ends came to 16 bases. The CDR3 DNA is TGTGCCTGGAACCGGCGTCAGGGGACTTCACCCCTCCACTTT. As protein: CAWNRRQGTSPLHF.

This clonotype was found many times. The chain couples TRBV30 to TRBJ2-7; D assignment may be TRBD1 or TRBD2 (6 bases each). CDR3 length equals 13 residues. CDR1 and CDR2 from the germline V gene are GTSNPN and SVGIG (reference sequence). Trimming took off 8 bases at V and 5 bases at J, with 19 bases between the two ends. The DNA for the CDR3 is TGTGCCCGATCAGACGGGGGCCGGGACGAGCAGTACTTC. Protein sequence: CARSDGGRDEQYF. Complete variable domain (other parts from reference TRBV30 and TRBJ2-7): SQTIHQWPATLVQPVGSPLSLECTVEGTSNPNLYWYRQAAGRGLQLLFYSVGIGQISSEVPQNLSASRPQDRQFILSSKKLLLSDSGFYLCARSDGGRDEQYFGPGTRLTVT.

This clonotype was counted ten times or more. The chain recombines TRBV7-2 with TRBJ2-7, with D possibly matching TRBD2 (6 bases). V lost 8 bases and J 2 bases, leaving 7 bases between the germline ends. This CDR3 spans 11 amino acids. Germline V gives CDR1 SGHTA, CDR2 FQGNSA. CDR3 nucleotide sequence: TGTGCCAGCGGGGGGACCTACGAGCAGTACTTC. It specifies CASGGTYEQYF.

Ten or more counts support this clonotype. The genes are TRBV7-8 and TRBJ2-1; tentative D call: TRBD2 (6 bases). Germline V gene data show CDR1 as SGHVS and CDR2 as FQNEAQ. The V and J ends lost 4 bases and 7 bases respectively, with 20 bases between them. The CDR3 is 16 amino acids. CDR3 coding DNA: TGTGCCAGCAGCTCCGTGGGAAGCGGAGGGAGGAATGAGCAGTTCTTC. Amino acids: CASSSVGSGGRNEQFF.

This clonotype was picked up a small number of times. Since a much larger clone is just one base distant, this may be a read error. The V gene is TRBV7-9, the J gene TRBJ2-3, with a tentative D call TRBD1 (6 bases). The length of the CDR3 is 15 residues. The germline V gene has CDR1 SEHNR and CDR2 FQNEAQ (reference sequence). CDR3 sequence reads: CASSPRDTSTDTRYF. The CDR3 DNA reads TGTGCCAGCAGCCCCCGGGACACGAGCACAGATACGCGGTATTTT.

In its sample, this clonotype was seen many times. The chain carries TRBV2 and TRBJ2-1; D remains ambiguous. Germline V lookup: CDR1 SNHLY, CDR2 FYNNEI. V lost 4 bases, J lost 2 bases, and 6 bases lay in between. This CDR3 has 13 residues. The CDR3 DNA is TGTGCCAGCAGTGTTCTAGCCTACAATGAGCAGTTCTTC. As protein: CASSVLAYNEQFF.

This clonotype was detected ten times or more. The chain is built from TRBV11-1 and TRBJ2-1; D perhaps matches TRBD1 (5 bases). The V end was cut by 4 bases, the J end by 5 bases, with 15 bases between. This CDR3 spans 15 amino acids. Germline V gives CDR1 SGHAT, CDR2 FQDESV (reference sequence). The CDR3 DNA reads as TGTGCCAGCAGCTACCAGGGTCTACCTAACAATGAGCAGTTCTTC. This translates into CASSYQGLPNNEQFF.

In regard to this clonotype: A clone one base away is much larger, so this may be a read error. The J gene is TRBJ2-2, the V gene TRBV29-1, with 10 bases matching TRBD1. Germline CDR1 is SQVTM and CDR2 is ANQGSEA. CDR3 length: 17 amino acids. The CDR3 region is CSVEGPVRDRGAGELSF. The CDR3 nucleotides are TGCAGCGTTGAAGGTCCAGTCCGGGACAGGGGTGCCGGGGAGCTGTCTTTT.

In the case of this clonotype: This may arise from a read error, as a much more abundant clone is one base away. The gene calls are TRBV7-9 and TRBJ2-1; TRBD2 agrees at 7 bases. The germline V gene has CDR1 SEHNR and CDR2 FQNEAQ (reference sequence). The CDR3 length is 15 residues. As DNA, the CDR3 is TGTGCCAGCAGCTTCTCTAGCGGAACCCTCAATGGGCAGTTCTTC. The encoded protein is CASSFSSGTLNGQFF.